The 17 T cell receptor beta chains below all came from one sample that was sequenced in a study of blood T cell repertoires in COVID-19. Sequencing used immunoSEQ multiplex PCR; TCRdb keeps in-frame clones, though not all of them. The sample includes 60,000 to 85,000 clones, approximately 79% of them seen just once. Material for sequencing was peripheral blood. Receptors originate from a human donor with acute or convalescent COVID-19. The donor label of this sample is uncertain.

This chain connects TRBV7-3 to TRBJ1-1; D might be TRBD1 (6 bases). Trimming removed 4 bases at V and 6 bases at J, with 12 bases between. This CDR3 spans 13 amino acids. The germline V gene has CDR1 SGHTA and CDR2 FQGTGA. The CDR3 DNA reads TGTGCCAGCAGCTCCTTACAGGGTGCTGAAGCTTTCTTT. Its translation: CASSSLQGAEAFF.

The rearrangement links TRBV24-1 to TRBJ2-7; 7 bases fit TRBD1. Germline CDR1 KGHDR, CDR2 SFDVKD. This CDR3 has 13 residues. With 5 bases clipped from V and 2 bases from J, the junction kept 2 bases outside the gene matches. In DNA form, the CDR3 reads TGTGCCACCAGTGCAGGGGGTACCTACGAGCAGTACTTC. It is translated as CATSAGGTYEQYF.

The rearrangement joins TRBV10-3 to TRBJ2-2; unclear D gene. This CDR3 is 15 amino acids long. Trimming cost V 2 bases and J 0 bases, with 7 bases left between them. CDR1 is ENHRY and CDR2 is SYGVKD in the germline V gene. CDR3 bases: TGTGCCATCAGTGAGAGAGTTACGAACACCGGGGAGCTGTTTTTT. It codes for CAISERVTNTGELFF.

This chain joins TRBV19 and TRBJ1-1; 7 bases align to TRBD1. With V trimmed by 8 bases and J by 3 bases, 12 bases remained unmatched. Germline V lookup: CDR1 LNHDA, CDR2 SQIVND (reference sequence). The CDR3 is 15 amino acids. CDR3 residues: CASAQLPTGYTEAFF. The CDR3 coding sequence is TGTGCCAGTGCGCAACTACCGACAGGGTACACTGAAGCTTTCTTT.

V and J are TRBV28 and TRBJ1-2; 9 nucleotides agree with TRBD1. V lost 6 bases and J lost 8; bases outside the gene matches: 13. This CDR3 is built from 15 residues. Germline CDR1 is MDHEN and CDR2 is SYDVKM. CDR3 sequence reads: CASSPRGQGAKGYTF. The CDR3 nucleotides are TGTGCCAGCAGCCCCCGGGGACAGGGTGCGAAGGGCTACACCTTC.

There are a few counts of this clone. The chain recombines TRBV13 with TRBJ1-2; 8 bases align to TRBD1. This CDR3 has 13 residues. CDR1 and CDR2 (germline): PRHDT, FYEKMQ (reference sequence). V trimming: 0 bases; J trimming: 8 bases; junction bases outside the gene matches: 2. CDR3 sequence (DNA): TGTGCCAGCAGCTTAGGGACAGGGGAAGGCTACACCTTC. It is translated as CASSLGTGEGYTF.

The gene calls are TRBV27 and TRBJ1-5; D possibly corresponds to TRBD1 (6 bases). V was shortened by 5 bases and J by 4 bases, with 18 bases between the two germline ends. The V gene's germline CDR1 is MNHEY and CDR2 SMNVEV (reference sequence). CDR3 length: 16 amino acids. The CDR3 sequence is CASSRNDRFPNQPQHF. The CDR3 DNA follows: TGTGCCAGCAGTCGAAACGACAGGTTCCCAAATCAGCCCCAGCATTTT.

The chain joins TRBV5-3 to TRBJ2-1; possibly TRBD2 for D (5 bases). TRBV5-3 falls under the ORF class, with uncertain function. This CDR3 is 15 amino acids long. Trimming pared 0 bases from V and 6 bases from J, leaving 13 bases between. The CDR3 here is CARSLVWESGNEQFF. For the CDR3, the DNA is TGTGCCAGAAGCTTGGTGTGGGAGTCGGGCAATGAGCAGTTCTTC.

The gene calls are TRBV2 and TRBJ1-4, with D unresolved. Germline loops: CDR1 SNHLY, CDR2 FYNNEI. Trimming stripped 7 bases from V and 8 bases from J, with 14 bases between. The CDR3 is 13 residues long. The CDR3 DNA reads TGTGCCAGCACATTACCAGGAAGAGAAAAACTGTTTTTT. Its protein product is CASTLPGREKLFF. The full variable domain, with the rest looked up from reference TRBV2 and TRBJ1-4, is EPEVTQTPSHQVTQMGQEVILRCVPISNHLYFYWYRQILGQKVEFLVSFYNNEISEKSEIFDDQFSVERPDGSNFTLKIRSTKLEDSAMYFCASTLPGREKLFFGSGTQLSVL.

This clone has more than one count but fewer than ten. The rearrangement uses TRBV6-5 and TRBJ1-1; possibly TRBD1 for D (6 bases). Germline V gene sequence: CDR1 MNHEY, CDR2 SVGAGI. The V end was cut by 5 bases, the J end by 8 bases, with 21 bases between. CDR3 length equals 15 residues. As DNA, the CDR3 is TGTGCCAGCAGTCGCATCCATTGGGACAAGGAAGAAGCTTTCTTT. Its translation is CASSRIHWDKEEAFF.

A single count supports this clone. The CDR3: CASSLGGAMSNTEAFF. In DNA form, the CDR3 reads TGCGCCAGCAGCTTGGGGGGAGCAATGTCCAACACTGAAGCTTTCTTT. The gene calls are TRBV5-1 and TRBJ1-1, with no clear D. With 0 bases removed from V and 2 bases from J, the gap between germline ends came to 14 bases. Per the germline V gene, CDR1 is SGHRS and CDR2 is YFSETQ. The CDR3 has 16 residues. Using reference TRBV5-1 and TRBJ1-1 for the parts outside the CDR3, the full variable domain is KAGVTQTPRYLIKTRGQQVTLSCSPISGHRSVSWYQQTPGQGLQFLFEYFSETQRNKGNFPGRFSGRQFSNSRSEMNVSTLELGDSALYLCASSLGGAMSNTEAFFGQGTRLTVV.

This clone was detected only a few times. This CDR3 is CASSQALGRGNSPLHF. CDR3 nucleotide sequence: TGTGCCAGCAGTCAAGCCCTAGGGCGCGGGAATTCACCCCTCCACTTT. This chain joins TRBV28 and TRBJ1-6; D is uncertain. V lost 5 bases and J 7 bases, leaving 18 bases between the germline ends. CDR3 length equals 16 residues. In germline, CDR1 is MDHEN, CDR2 SYDVKM.

This clone appeared a single time. The rearrangement joins TRBV11-2 to TRBJ2-6; D may be TRBD1 (6 bases). With 5 bases removed from V and 2 bases from J, the gap between germline ends came to 10 bases. The CDR3 runs to 15 residues. Germline CDR1 and CDR2: SGHAT and FQNNGV. CDR3 sequence (DNA): TGTGCCAGCAGCGGCAGGGGAACTGGGGCCAACGTCCTGACTTTC. This encodes CASSGRGTGANVLTF.

The J gene is TRBJ2-1, the V gene TRBV19; tentatively, D is TRBD2 (7 bases). Germline V gene sequence: CDR1 LNHDA, CDR2 SQIVND (reference sequence). This CDR3 is built from 16 residues. Trimming stripped 5 bases from V and 6 bases from J, with 20 bases between. The CDR3 spells CASSPKGGMGPNEQFF. CDR3 coding DNA: TGTGCCAGTAGTCCAAAGGGGGGGATGGGTCCCAATGAGCAGTTCTTC.

The chain couples TRBV19 to TRBJ1-1; TRBD1 is a possible D gene (5 bases). Germline assignment: CDR1 LNHDA and CDR2 SQIVND (reference sequence). The CDR3 consists of 12 residues. V was trimmed by 8 bases and J by 4 bases, leaving 11 bases between them. The CDR3 sequence: CASLTVGTEAFF. CDR3 coding DNA: TGTGCCAGTTTGACAGTGGGCACTGAAGCTTTCTTT.

This clone appeared once. The rearrangement joins TRBV28 to TRBJ2-5; 9 bases fit TRBD1. With 9 bases clipped from V and 5 bases from J, the junction kept 4 bases outside the gene matches. The germline V gene has CDR1 MDHEN and CDR2 SYDVKM. This CDR3 region has 12 residues. As DNA, the CDR3 is TGTGCCAGTGGACAGGGGACGGAGACCCAGTACTTC. Translating it yields CASGQGTETQYF.

The chain recombines TRBV5-5 with TRBJ1-5, with a weak D call TRBD1 (6 bases). Germline loops: CDR1 SGHKS, CDR2 YYEKEE (reference sequence). Trimming shortened V by 3 bases and J by 3 bases, and 7 bases separated the two germline ends. The length of the CDR3 is 13 residues. The CDR3 loop reads CASSWGHNQPQHF. The CDR3 DNA follows: TGTGCCAGCAGCTGGGGGCACAATCAGCCCCAGCATTTT.